The rows below give T cell receptor beta chains drawn from one sample of a study of T cell clonotyping in hematopoietic cell transplantation. The table came from immunoSEQ multiplex PCR; TCRdb's copy has only in-frame clones and leaves some out. The sample has several thousand clones, approximately 87% seen once. The source material was peripheral blood mononuclear cells, sampled 100 days after allogeneic stem cell transplant. These receptors originate from a female patient between 40 and 50 years old who had an allogeneic stem cell transplant from a related donor, so the T cells may come from the graft donor. Some clones in this sample may be carry-over from other donors' samples. Each CDR3 is given with its conserved first and last residue. A D gene is named only where the DNA matches it firmly. Rows may omit the clone size; those that give it use once, few, many or a size class.

V	D	size	J	CDR3	DNA
TRBV6-5	NA	NA	TRBJ2-5	CASSYLGAGEETQYF	TGTGCCAGCAGTTACTTGGGGGCGGGGGAAGAGACCCAGTACTTC
TRBV14	TRBD1	NA	TRBJ1-2	CASSQDVRQGNYGYTF	TGTGCCAGCAGCCAAGACGTTAGACAGGGAAACTATGGCTACACCTTC
TRBV11-3	TRBD2	once	TRBJ2-2	CASSPQAGGGGELFF	TGTGCCAGCAGCCCTCAAGCGGGAGGCGGCGGGGAGCTGTTTTTT
TRBV25-1	TRBD1	NA	TRBJ1-1	CASIGQGGTEAFF	TGTGCCAGCATTGGACAGGGAGGGACTGAAGCTTTCTTT
TRBV6-5	NA	NA	TRBJ2-5	CASSYSGEVRTQYF	TGTGCCAGCAGTTACTCAGGGGAGGTTCGGACCCAGTACTTC
TRBV5-1	TRBD1	NA	TRBJ1-1	CASSPGQGARMNTEAFF	TGCGCCAGCAGCCCTGGACAGGGGGCTCGCATGAACACTGAAGCTTTCTTT
TRBV4-1	TRBD1	NA	TRBJ1-4	CASSSGDSREKLFF	TGCGCCAGCAGCAGTGGGGACAGTAGAGAAAAACTGTTTTTT
TRBV18	NA	NA	TRBJ2-7	CASSPRQNPYEQYF	TGTGCCAGCTCACCCCGCCAGAACCCATACGAGCAGTACTTC
TRBV11-2	NA	NA	TRBJ1-3	CASSSFRESGNTIYF	TGTGCCAGCAGCTCCTTCAGGGAATCTGGAAACACCATATATTTT
TRBV19	NA	NA	TRBJ1-3	CASSRSASGNTIYF	TGTGCCAGTAGTAGGTCGGCCTCTGGAAACACCATATATTTT
TRBV11-2	NA	NA	TRBJ2-6	CASSFAGANVLTF	TGTGCCAGCAGCTTCGCCGGGGCCAACGTCCTGACTTTC
TRBV7-2	NA	NA	TRBJ2-2	CASSLGANTGELFF	TGTGCCAGCAGCTTAGGGGCGAACACCGGGGAGCTGTTTTTT
TRBV19	NA	NA	TRBJ1-6	CASSIDPSNNSPLHF	TGTGCCAGTAGTATAGATCCGTCTAATAATTCACCCCTCCACTTT
TRBV7-2	NA	NA	TRBJ2-7	CASSSIGRGIEQYF	TGTGCCAGCAGCTCAATCGGGAGAGGGATCGAGCAGTACTTC
TRBV7-6	TRBD1	NA	TRBJ2-7	CASSGTGGFLGEQYF	TGTGCCAGCAGCGGCACAGGGGGGTTTTTGGGCGAGCAGTACTTC
TRBV6-5	NA	few	TRBJ2-7	CASSYRDPTTYEQYF	TGTGCCAGCAGTTACCGGGACCCAACTACCTACGAGCAGTACTTC
TRBV2	NA	NA	TRBJ2-3	CASGTGPQSDTQYF	TGTGCCAGCGGGACGGGGCCCCAGTCAGATACGCAGTATTTT
TRBV30	TRBD1	once	TRBJ1-1	CAWSEQGWNTEAFF	TGTGCCTGGAGCGAACAGGGGTGGAACACTGAAGCTTTCTTT
TRBV19	TRBD1	NA	TRBJ2-6	CASSSRTGLSSGANVLTF	TGTGCCAGTAGTAGTAGGACAGGGCTAAGCTCTGGGGCCAACGTCCTGACTTTC
TRBV4-1	NA	NA	TRBJ1-5	CASSQEGHQPQHF	TGCGCCAGCAGCCAAGAAGGACATCAGCCCCAGCATTTT
TRBV11-2	NA	few	TRBJ1-3	CASSLGDGGSGNTIYF	TGTGCCAGCAGCTTAGGTGACGGAGGCTCTGGAAACACCATATATTTT
TRBV7-2	NA	NA	TRBJ2-6	CASSWPRVSGANVLTF	TGTGCCAGCAGCTGGCCCAGGGTCTCCGGGGCCAACGTCCTGACTTTC